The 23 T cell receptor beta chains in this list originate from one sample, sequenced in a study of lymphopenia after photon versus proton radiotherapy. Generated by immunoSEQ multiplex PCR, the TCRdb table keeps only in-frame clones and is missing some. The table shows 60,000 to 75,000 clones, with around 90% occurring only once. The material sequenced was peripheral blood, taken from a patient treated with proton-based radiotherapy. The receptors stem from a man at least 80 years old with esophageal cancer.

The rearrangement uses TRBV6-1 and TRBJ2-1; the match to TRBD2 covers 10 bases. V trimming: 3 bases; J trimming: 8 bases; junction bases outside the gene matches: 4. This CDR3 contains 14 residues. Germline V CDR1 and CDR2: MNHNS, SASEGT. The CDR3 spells CASSDPGLAHEQFF. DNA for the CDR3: TGTGCCAGCAGTGATCCGGGACTAGCGCATGAGCAGTTCTTC.

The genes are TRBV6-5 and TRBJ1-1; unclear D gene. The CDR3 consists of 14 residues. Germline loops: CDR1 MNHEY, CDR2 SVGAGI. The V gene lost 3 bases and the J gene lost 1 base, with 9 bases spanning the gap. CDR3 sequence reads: CASSYMIGNTEAFF. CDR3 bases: TGTGCCAGCAGTTATATGATCGGGAACACTGAAGCTTTCTTT.

The CDR3 DNA is TGTGCCACCACCCCCAGGGGCGCAACCAAGCCCCAGCATTTT. Amino acid sequence: CATTPRGATKPQHF. The chain combines TRBV19 with TRBJ1-5, with D possibly matching TRBD1 (6 bases). This CDR3 has 14 residues. Trimming left V 10 bases short and J 8 bases short, with 21 bases between. The V gene's germline CDR1 is LNHDA and CDR2 SQIVND (reference sequence).

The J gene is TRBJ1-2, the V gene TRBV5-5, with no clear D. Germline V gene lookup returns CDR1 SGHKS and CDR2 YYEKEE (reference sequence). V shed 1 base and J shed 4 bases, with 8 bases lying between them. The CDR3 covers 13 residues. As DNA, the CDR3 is TGTGCCAGCAGCTTGCCCGTAACCTATGGCTACACCTTC. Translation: CASSLPVTYGYTF.

The CDR3 protein is CASSPRAGPGNTIYF. The DNA for the CDR3 is TGTGCCAGCTCACCAAGGGCAGGACCTGGAAACACCATATATTTT. The V gene is TRBV18, the J gene TRBJ1-3; D is ambiguous. With 2 bases removed from V and 2 bases from J, the gap between germline ends came to 10 bases. The CDR3 is made up of 15 amino acids. Germline loops: CDR1 KGHSH, CDR2 LQKENI.

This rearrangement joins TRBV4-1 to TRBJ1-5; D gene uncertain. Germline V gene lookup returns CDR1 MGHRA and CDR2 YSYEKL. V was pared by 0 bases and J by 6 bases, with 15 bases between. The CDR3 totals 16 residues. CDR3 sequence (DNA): TGCGCCAGCAGCCAAGATAGGGTCCTAGCAGGTCAGCCCCAGCATTTT. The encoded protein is CASSQDRVLAGQPQHF.

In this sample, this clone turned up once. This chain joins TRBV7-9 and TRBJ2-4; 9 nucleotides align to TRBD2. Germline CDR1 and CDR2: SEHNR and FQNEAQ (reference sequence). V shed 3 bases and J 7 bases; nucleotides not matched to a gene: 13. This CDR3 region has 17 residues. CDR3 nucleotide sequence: TGTGCCAGCAGCTTCCTTCAGGGACTAGCAGGGGCTAACATTCAGTACTTC. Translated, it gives CASSFLQGLAGANIQYF.

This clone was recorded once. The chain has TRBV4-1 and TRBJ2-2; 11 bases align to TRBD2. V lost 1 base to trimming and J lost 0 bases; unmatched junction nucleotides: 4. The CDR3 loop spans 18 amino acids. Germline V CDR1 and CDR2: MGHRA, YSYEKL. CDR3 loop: CASSQGRLAGPNTGELFF. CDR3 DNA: TGCGCCAGCAGCCAAGGACGACTAGCGGGGCCGAACACCGGGGAGCTGTTTTTT.

CDR3 region: CASSQPGLGAYEQYF. In nucleotides, the CDR3 is TGTGCCAGCAGTCAACCGGGACTAGGGGCGTACGAGCAGTACTTC. The V gene is TRBV2, the J gene TRBJ2-7, with 8 bases fitting TRBD2. In germline, CDR1 is SNHLY, CDR2 FYNNEI. This CDR3 contains 15 residues. After removal of 5 bases from V and 4 bases from J, the junction contained 10 bases not matched to a gene.

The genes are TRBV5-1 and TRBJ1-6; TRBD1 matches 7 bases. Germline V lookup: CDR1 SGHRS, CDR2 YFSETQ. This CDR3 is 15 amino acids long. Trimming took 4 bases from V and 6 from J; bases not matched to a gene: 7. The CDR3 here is CASSAGQVLNSPLHF. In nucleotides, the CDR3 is TGCGCCAGCAGCGCTGGACAGGTTCTTAATTCACCCCTCCACTTT.

The CDR3 sequence is CASSLAGHQAFF. In nucleotides, the CDR3 is TGTGCCAGCAGCTTGGCTGGCCATCAAGCTTTCTTT. The J gene is TRBJ1-1, the V gene TRBV5-4; D is unclear. The V gene's germline CDR1 is SGHNT and CDR2 YYREEE (reference sequence). The CDR3 is made up of 12 amino acids. V dropped 0 bases and J dropped 9 bases, with 9 bases sitting between them.

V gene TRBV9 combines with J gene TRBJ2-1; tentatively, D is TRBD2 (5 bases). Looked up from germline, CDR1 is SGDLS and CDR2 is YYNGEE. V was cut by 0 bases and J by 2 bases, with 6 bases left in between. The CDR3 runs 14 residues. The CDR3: CASSVAGTYNEQFF. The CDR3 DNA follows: TGTGCCAGCAGCGTAGCCGGGACCTACAATGAGCAGTTCTTC.

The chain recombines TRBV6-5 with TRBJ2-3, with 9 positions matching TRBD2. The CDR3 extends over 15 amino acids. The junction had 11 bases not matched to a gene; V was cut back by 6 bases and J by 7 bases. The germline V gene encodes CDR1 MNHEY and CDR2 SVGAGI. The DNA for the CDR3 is TGTGCCAGCAGACCAGTAGCGGGGGAGGGGAATACGCAGTATTTT. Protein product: CASRPVAGEGNTQYF.

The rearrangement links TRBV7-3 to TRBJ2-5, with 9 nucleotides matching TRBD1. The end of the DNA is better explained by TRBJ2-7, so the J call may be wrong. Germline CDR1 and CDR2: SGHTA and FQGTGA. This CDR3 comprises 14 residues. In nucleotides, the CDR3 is TGTGCCAGCAGCATCGGGACAGGGTTCAACGAGCAGTACTTC. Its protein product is CASSIGTGFNEQYF.

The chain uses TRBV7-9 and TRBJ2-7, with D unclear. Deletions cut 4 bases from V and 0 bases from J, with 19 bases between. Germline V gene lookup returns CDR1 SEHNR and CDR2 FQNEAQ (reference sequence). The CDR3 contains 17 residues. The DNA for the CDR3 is TGTGCCAGCAGCTCTAGGGCTCCCTCTGGCGGCTCCTACGAGCAGTACTTC. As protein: CASSSRAPSGGSYEQYF.

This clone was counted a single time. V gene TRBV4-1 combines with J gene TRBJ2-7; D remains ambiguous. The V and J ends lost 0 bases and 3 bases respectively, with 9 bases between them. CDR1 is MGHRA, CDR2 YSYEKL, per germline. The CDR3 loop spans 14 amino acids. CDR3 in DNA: TGCGCCAGCAGCCAAGACGGCCCATACTACGAGCAGTACTTC. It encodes CASSQDGPYYEQYF.

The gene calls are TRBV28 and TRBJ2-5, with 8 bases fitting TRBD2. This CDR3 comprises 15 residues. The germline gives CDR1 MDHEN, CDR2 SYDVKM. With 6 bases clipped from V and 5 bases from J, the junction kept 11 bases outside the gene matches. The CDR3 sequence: CASRGAGAGVETQYF. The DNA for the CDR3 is TGTGCCAGCAGGGGAGCGGGAGCAGGGGTGGAGACCCAGTACTTC.

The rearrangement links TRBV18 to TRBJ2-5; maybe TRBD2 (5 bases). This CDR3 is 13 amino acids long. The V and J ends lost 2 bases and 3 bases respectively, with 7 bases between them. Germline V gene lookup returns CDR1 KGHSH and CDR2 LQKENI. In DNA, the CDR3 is TGTGCCAGCTCACCAGGGAGAGAAGAGACCCAGTACTTC. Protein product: CASSPGREETQYF.

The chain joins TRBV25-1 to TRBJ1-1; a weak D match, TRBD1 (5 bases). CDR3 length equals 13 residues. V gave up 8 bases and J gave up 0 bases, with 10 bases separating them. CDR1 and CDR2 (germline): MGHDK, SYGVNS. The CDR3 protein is CASLGRLNTEAFF. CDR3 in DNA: TGTGCCAGCTTGGGACGGCTGAACACTGAAGCTTTCTTT.

In DNA, the CDR3 is TGCGCCAGCAGCTTGGAAGGTCCAGGGGAAGAGACCCAGTACTTC. Translated, it gives CASSLEGPGEETQYF. The J gene is TRBJ2-5, the V gene TRBV5-1; D possibly corresponds to TRBD1 (6 bases). Per the germline V gene, CDR1 is SGHRS and CDR2 is YFSETQ. The CDR3 totals 15 residues. Trimming pared 0 bases from V and 3 bases from J, leaving 12 bases between.

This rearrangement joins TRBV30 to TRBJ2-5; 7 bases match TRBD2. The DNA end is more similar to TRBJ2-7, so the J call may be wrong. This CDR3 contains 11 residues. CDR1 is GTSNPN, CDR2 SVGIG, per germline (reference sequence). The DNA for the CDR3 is TGTGCCTGGAGTGCGGGGGGCGAGCAGTACTTC. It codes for CAWSAGGEQYF.

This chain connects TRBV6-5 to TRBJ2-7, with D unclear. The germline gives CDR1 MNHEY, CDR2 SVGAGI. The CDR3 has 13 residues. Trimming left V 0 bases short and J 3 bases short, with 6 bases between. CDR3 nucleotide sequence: TGTGCCAGCAGTTACTCGTTGAACTACGAGCAGTACTTC. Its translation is CASSYSLNYEQYF.

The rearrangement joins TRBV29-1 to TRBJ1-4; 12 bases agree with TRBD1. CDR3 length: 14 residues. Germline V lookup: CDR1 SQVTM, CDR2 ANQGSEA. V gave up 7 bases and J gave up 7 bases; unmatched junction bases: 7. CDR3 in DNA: TGCAGCGCCTGGGACAGGGGGCGCGGTGAAAAACTGTTTTTT. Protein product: CSAWDRGRGEKLFF.